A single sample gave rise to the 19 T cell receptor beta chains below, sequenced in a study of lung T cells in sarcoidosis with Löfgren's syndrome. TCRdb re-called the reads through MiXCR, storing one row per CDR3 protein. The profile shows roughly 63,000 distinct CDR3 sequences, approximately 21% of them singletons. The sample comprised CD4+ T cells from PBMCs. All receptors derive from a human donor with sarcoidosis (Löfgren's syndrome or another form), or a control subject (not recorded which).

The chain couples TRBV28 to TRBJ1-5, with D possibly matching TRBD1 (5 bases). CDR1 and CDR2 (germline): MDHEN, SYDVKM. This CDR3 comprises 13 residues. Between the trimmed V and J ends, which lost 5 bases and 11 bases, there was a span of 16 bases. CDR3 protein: CASSPLSRQSQHF. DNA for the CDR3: TGTGCCAGCAGTCCTTTATCAAGACAGTCCCAGCATTTT.

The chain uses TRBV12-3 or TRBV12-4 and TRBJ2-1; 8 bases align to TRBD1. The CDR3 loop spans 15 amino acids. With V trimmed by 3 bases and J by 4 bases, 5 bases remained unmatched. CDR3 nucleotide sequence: TGTGCCAGCAGTTTTGACAGGGGTAATTACAATGAGCAGTTCTTC. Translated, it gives CASSFDRGNYNEQFF.

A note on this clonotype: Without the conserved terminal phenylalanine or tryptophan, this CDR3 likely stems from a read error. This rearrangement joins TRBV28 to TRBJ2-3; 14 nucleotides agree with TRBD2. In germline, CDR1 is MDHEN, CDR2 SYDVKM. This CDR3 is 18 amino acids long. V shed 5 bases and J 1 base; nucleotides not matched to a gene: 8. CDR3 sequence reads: CASSTAGLAGVRTDTQYL. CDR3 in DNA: TGTGCCAGCAGTACCGCGGGACTAGCGGGGGTGCGCACAGATACGCAGTATCTT.

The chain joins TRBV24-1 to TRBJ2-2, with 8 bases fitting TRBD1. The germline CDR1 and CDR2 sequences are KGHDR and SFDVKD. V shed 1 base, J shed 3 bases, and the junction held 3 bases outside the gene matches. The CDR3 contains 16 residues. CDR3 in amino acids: CATSDFDRGDTGELFF. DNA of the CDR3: TGTGCCACCAGTGATTTCGACAGGGGAGACACCGGGGAGCTGTTTTTT.

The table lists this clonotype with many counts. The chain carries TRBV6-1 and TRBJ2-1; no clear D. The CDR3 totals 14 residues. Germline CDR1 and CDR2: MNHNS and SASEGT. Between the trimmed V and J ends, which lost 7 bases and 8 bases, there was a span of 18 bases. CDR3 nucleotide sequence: TGTGCCAGCACCTCCGGATCTATCCCACATGAGCAGTTCTTC. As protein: CASTSGSIPHEQFF.

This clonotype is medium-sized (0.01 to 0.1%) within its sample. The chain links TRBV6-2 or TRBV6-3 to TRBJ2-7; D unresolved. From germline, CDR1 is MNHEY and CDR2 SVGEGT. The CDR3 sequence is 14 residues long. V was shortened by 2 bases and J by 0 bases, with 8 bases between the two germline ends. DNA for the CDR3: TGTGCCAGCAGTTACACCGTAAGCTCCTACGAGCAGTACTTC. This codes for CASSYTVSSYEQYF.

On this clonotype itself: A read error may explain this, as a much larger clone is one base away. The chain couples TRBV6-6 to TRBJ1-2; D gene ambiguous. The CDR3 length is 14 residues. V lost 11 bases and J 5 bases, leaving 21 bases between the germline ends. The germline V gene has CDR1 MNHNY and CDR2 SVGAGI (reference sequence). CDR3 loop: CAGKGSAELYGYTF. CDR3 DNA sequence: TGTGCCGGCAAGGGATCCGCGGAGCTTTATGGCTACACCTTC.

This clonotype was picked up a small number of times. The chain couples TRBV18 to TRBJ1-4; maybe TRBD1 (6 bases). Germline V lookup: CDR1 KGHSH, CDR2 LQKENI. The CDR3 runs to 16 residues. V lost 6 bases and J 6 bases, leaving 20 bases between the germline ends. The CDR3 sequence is CASSLNRAGRDEKLFF. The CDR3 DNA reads TGTGCCAGCTCGCTCAACAGGGCAGGGCGCGATGAAAAACTGTTTTTT.

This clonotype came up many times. CDR3 nucleotides: TGTGCCAGCAGTTTTGGGGACAGGGTTAGCTATGGCTACACCTTC. Amino acid sequence: CASSFGDRVSYGYTF. This chain uses TRBV27 with TRBJ1-2; 9 positions match TRBD1. This CDR3 region has 15 residues. Trimming cost V 3 bases and J 4 bases; bases outside gene matches: 6. Looked up from germline, CDR1 is MNHEY and CDR2 is SMNVEV (reference sequence).

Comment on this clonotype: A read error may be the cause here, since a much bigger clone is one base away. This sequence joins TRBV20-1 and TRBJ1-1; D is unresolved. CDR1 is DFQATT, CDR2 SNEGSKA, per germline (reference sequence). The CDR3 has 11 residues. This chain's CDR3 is CGARLNTEAFF. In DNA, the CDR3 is TGCGGTGCTAGGTTGAACACTGAAGCTTTCTTT.

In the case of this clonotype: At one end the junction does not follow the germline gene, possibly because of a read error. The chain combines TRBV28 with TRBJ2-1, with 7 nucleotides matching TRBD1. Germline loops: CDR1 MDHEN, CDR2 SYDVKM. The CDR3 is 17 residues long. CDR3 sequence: CANSFSLLMRGQDEQFF. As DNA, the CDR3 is TGTGCCAACAGTTTCTCCCTACTAATGAGGGGGCAGGATGAACAGTTCTTC.

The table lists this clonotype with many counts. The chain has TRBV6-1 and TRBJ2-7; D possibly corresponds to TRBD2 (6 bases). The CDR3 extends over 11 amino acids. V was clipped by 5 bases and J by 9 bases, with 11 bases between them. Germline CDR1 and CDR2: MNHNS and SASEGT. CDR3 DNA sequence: TGTGCCAGCAGTTATCAGGGAGGGCAGTACTTC. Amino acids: CASSYQGGQYF.

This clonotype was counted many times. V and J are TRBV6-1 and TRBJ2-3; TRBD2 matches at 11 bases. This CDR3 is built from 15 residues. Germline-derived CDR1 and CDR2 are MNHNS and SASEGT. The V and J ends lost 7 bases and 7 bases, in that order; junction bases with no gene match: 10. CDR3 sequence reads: CASTLLAGVGNTQYF. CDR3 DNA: TGTGCCAGCACCCTACTAGCGGGAGTAGGGAATACGCAGTATTTT.

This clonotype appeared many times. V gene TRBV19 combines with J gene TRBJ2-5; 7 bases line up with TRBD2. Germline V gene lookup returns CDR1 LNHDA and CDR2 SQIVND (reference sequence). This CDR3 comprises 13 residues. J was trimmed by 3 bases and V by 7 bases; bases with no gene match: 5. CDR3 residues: CASKASGEETQYF. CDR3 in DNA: TGTGCCAGTAAAGCTAGCGGAGAAGAGACCCAGTACTTC. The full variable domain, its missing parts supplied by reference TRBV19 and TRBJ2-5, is DGGITQSPKYLFRKEGQNVTLSCEQNLNHDAMYWYRQDPGQGLRLIYYSQIVNDFQKGDIAEGYSVSREKKESFPLTVTSAQKNPTAFYLCASKASGEETQYFGPGTRLLVL.

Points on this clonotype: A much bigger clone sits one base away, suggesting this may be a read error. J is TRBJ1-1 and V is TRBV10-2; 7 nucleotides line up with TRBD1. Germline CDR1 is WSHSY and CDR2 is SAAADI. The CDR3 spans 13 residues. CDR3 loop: CTSSAGGGTEAFF. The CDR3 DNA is TGCACCAGCAGTGCAGGGGGGGGGACTGAAGCTTTCTTT.

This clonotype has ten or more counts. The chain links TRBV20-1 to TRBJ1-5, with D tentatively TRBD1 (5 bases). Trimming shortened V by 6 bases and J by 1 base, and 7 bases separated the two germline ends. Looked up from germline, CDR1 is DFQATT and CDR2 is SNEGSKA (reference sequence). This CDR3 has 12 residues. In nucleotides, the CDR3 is TGCAGTGCCCGGGACAGCAATCAGCCCCAGCATTTT. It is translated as CSARDSNQPQHF.

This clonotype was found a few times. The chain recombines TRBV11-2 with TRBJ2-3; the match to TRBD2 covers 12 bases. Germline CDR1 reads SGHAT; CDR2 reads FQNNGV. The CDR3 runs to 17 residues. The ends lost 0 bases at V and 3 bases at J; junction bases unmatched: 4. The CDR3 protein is CASSLDFGLAGTDTQYF. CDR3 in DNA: TGTGCCAGCAGCTTAGATTTCGGACTAGCGGGGACAGATACGCAGTATTTT.

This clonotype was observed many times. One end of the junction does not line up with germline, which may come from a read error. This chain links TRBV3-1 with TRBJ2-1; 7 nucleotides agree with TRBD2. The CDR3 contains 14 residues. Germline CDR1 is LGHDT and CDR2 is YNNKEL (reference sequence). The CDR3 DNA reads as TGTGCCAGCAGTAGGGCCGGGACTAACCTACCCTGGCTCTTC. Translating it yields CASSRAGTNLPWLF.

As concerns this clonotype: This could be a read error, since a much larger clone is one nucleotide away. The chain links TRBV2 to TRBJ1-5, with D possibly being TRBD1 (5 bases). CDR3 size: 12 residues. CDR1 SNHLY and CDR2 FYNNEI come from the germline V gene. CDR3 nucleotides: TGTGCCAGCAGGATGACAGAACAGCCCCGGCATTTT. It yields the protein CASRMTEQPRHF.